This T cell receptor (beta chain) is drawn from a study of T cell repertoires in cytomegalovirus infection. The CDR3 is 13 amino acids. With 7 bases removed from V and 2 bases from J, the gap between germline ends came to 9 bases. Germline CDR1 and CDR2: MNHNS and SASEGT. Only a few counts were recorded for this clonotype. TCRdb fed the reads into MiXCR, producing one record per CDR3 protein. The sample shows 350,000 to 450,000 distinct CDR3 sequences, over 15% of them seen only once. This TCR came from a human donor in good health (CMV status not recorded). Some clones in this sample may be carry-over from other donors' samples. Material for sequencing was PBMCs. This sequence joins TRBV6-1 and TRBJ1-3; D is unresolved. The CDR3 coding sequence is TGTGCCAGCACGCTACCCCCTGGAAACACCATATATTTT. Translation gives CASTLPPGNTIYF.